A selection of T cell receptor beta chains follows, all from one sample in a study of CD8 T cells in ankylosing spondylitis. One entry per CDR3 protein, called by TCRdb with MiXCR from the 5' RACE reads. The top ten clones hold roughly 3.2% of a sample with about 460,000 distinct CDR3 sequences, approximately 5% of them seen once. Material for sequencing was blood, either unsorted or a sorted T cell fraction (not recorded which). Source of these receptors: a male donor with ankylosing spondylitis. CDR3s include the opening cysteine and the closing phenylalanine or tryptophan. D genes are given only for firm matches. A clone size is listed for some rows: how often the clone was seen (once, few, many), or a class if it is expanded.

CDR3nt: TGCGCCAGCAGGCCCGGGACAACCGGGGACACAGATACGCAGTATTTT
CDR3aa: CASRPGTTGDTDTQYF
abundance: many
d_gene: .
v_gene: TRBV5-1
j_gene: TRBJ2-3
len: 16

CDR3nt: TGTGCCAGCAGGGAAAACAGGGGGCTTGGTACTGAAGCTTTCTTT
CDR3aa: CASRENRGLGTEAFF
abundance: many
d_gene: TRBD1
v_gene: TRBV12-3/TRBV12-4
j_gene: TRBJ1-1
len: 15

CDR3nt: TGTGCCAGCAGCATAACCTTTAGCACAGATACGCAGTATTTT
CDR3aa: CASSITFSTDTQYF
abundance: .
d_gene: .
v_gene: TRBV7-6
j_gene: TRBJ2-3
len: 14

CDR3nt: TGTGCCGAGGGTAGGGGGGGTGAGACCCAGTACTTC
CDR3aa: CAEGRGGETQYF
abundance: many
d_gene: .
v_gene: TRBV28
j_gene: TRBJ2-5
len: 12

CDR3nt: TGCGCCAGCAGCTTGAGGGATCGCGGCGGGGAGCTGTTTTTT
CDR3aa: CASSLRDRGGELFF
abundance: many
d_gene: .
v_gene: TRBV5-1
j_gene: TRBJ2-2
len: 14

CDR3nt: TGCAGTGCTATCCGGGCTCCTCAAGGGACCTACGAGCAGTACTTC
CDR3aa: CSAIRAPQGTYEQYF
abundance: many
d_gene: .
v_gene: TRBV20-1
j_gene: TRBJ2-7
len: 15

CDR3nt: TGTGCCAGCACCACCATCCCCCCTGGCGTTCCGTACTTC
CDR3aa: CASTTIPPGVPYF
abundance: many
d_gene: .
v_gene: TRBV7-2
j_gene: TRBJ2-7
len: 13

CDR3nt: TGTGCCAGCAGTTACAAGGCGTACACTGAAGCTTTCTTT
CDR3aa: CASSYKAYTEAFF
abundance: many
d_gene: .
v_gene: TRBV6-2/TRBV6-3
j_gene: TRBJ1-1
len: 13

CDR3nt: TGCAGCGTTGTCCTTGTGGACAGGGGGTCCAATGAGCAGTTCTTC
CDR3aa: CSVVLVDRGSNEQFF
abundance: many
d_gene: TRBD1
v_gene: TRBV29-1
j_gene: TRBJ2-1
len: 15

CDR3nt: TGCGCCAGCACGTGGGGCGGCCAATCCTACAATGAGCAGTTCTTC
CDR3aa: CASTWGGQSYNEQFF
abundance: many
d_gene: .
v_gene: TRBV5-1
j_gene: TRBJ2-1
len: 15

CDR3nt: TGCGCCAGCAGCCGTGACCCCTACTTGTCTCGGAACACTGAAGCTTTCTTT
CDR3aa: CASSRDPYLSRNTEAFF
abundance: many
d_gene: .
v_gene: TRBV5-1
j_gene: TRBJ1-1
len: 17

CDR3nt: TGCAGCGGGATAGGACAGGCGAACACTGAAGCTTTCTTT
CDR3aa: CSGIGQANTEAFF
abundance: many
d_gene: TRBD1
v_gene: TRBV29-1
j_gene: TRBJ1-1
len: 13

CDR3nt: TGTGCCAGCAGCTTTAGACAGGCCCAAGAGACCCAGTACTTC
CDR3aa: CASSFRQAQETQYF
abundance: .
d_gene: .
v_gene: TRBV7-2
j_gene: TRBJ2-5
len: 14

CDR3nt: TGTGCCACCAGCAGAACTCCCTCGATCAATCAGCCCCAGCATTTT
CDR3aa: CATSRTPSINQPQHF
abundance: many
d_gene: .
v_gene: TRBV15
j_gene: TRBJ1-5
len: 15

CDR3nt: TGCGCCAGCAGTGGAGTATACAATGAAAAACTGTTTTTT
CDR3aa: CASSGVYNEKLFF
abundance: many
d_gene: .
v_gene: TRBV10-1
j_gene: TRBJ1-4
len: 13

CDR3nt: TGTGCCAGCAGCGGGGCTAGCCACGGGGAGCTGTTTTTT
CDR3aa: CASSGASHGELFF
abundance: many
d_gene: .
v_gene: TRBV7-2
j_gene: TRBJ2-2
len: 13

CDR3nt: TGTCCCAGCAGCGGCCGGCTTTGGAGTAACTCCTACAATGAGCAGTTCTTC
CDR3aa: CPSSGRLWSNSYNEQFF
abundance: .
d_gene: .
v_gene: TRBV7-6
j_gene: TRBJ2-1
len: 17

CDR3nt: TGCAGCGTTGAAACAGTTGAGCAGTTCTTC
CDR3aa: CSVETVEQFF
abundance: many
d_gene: .
v_gene: TRBV29-1
j_gene: TRBJ2-1
len: 10

CDR3nt: TGTGCCAGCAGTTACGGGGAATTAGTGTCCGAGCAGTACTTC
CDR3aa: CASSYGELVSEQYF
abundance: many
d_gene: .
v_gene: TRBV6-5
j_gene: TRBJ2-7
len: 14

CDR3nt: TGTGCCAGCAGCCAAGATGTGGGGGCCTTGACTGAAGCTTTCTTT
CDR3aa: CASSQDVGALTEAFF
abundance: many
d_gene: .
v_gene: TRBV3-1
j_gene: TRBJ1-1
len: 15

CDR3nt: TGCGCCAGCAGCCAAGTACCGTACCAAGAGACCCAGTACTTC
CDR3aa: CASSQVPYQETQYF
abundance: many
d_gene: .
v_gene: TRBV4-3
j_gene: TRBJ2-5
len: 14

CDR3nt: TGCAGCGTGTGGAGCTCTGGGGGTGTCCCAGATACGCAGTATTTT
CDR3aa: CSVWSSGGVPDTQYF
abundance: many
d_gene: .
v_gene: TRBV29-1
j_gene: TRBJ2-3
len: 15

CDR3nt: TGTGCCAGCAGTTGGGCTAGGCTTAATGAGCAGTTCTTC
CDR3aa: CASSWARLNEQFF
abundance: .
d_gene: .
v_gene: TRBV27
j_gene: TRBJ2-1
len: 13

CDR3nt: TGCAGCGTTGGTAACCATCCGGGACAGGGTTCCTACGAGCAGTACTTC
CDR3aa: CSVGNHPGQGSYEQYF
abundance: few
d_gene: TRBD1
v_gene: TRBV29-1
j_gene: TRBJ2-7
len: 16

CDR3nt: TGCAGTGCTTTCCGACTAGCGGGAATCCCCTACAATGAGCAGTTCTTC
CDR3aa: CSAFRLAGIPYNEQFF
abundance: many
d_gene: TRBD2
v_gene: TRBV20-1
j_gene: TRBJ2-1
len: 16

CDR3nt: TGCAGCGTTGAACGAGGGGGCACTGAAGCTTTCTTT
CDR3aa: CSVERGGTEAFF
abundance: many
d_gene: .
v_gene: TRBV29-1
j_gene: TRBJ1-1
len: 12

CDR3nt: TGCGCCAGCAGCTTGGTGGGACTTACCAACACCGGGGAGCTGTTTTTT
CDR3aa: CASSLVGLTNTGELFF
abundance: many
d_gene: .
v_gene: TRBV5-1
j_gene: TRBJ2-2
len: 16

CDR3nt: TGTGCCAGCAGATCTCTTACTAGCGGGAGAACAGATACGCAGTATTTT
CDR3aa: CASRSLTSGRTDTQYF
abundance: many
d_gene: TRBD2
v_gene: TRBV12-3/TRBV12-4
j_gene: TRBJ2-3
len: 16

CDR3nt: TGCAGCGTTGAATCCAGGGCCTACAATGAGCAGTTCTTC
CDR3aa: CSVESRAYNEQFF
abundance: few
d_gene: .
v_gene: TRBV29-1
j_gene: TRBJ2-1
len: 13

CDR3nt: TGCAGTGCTAGAGAGTCAGGACCCTACGAGCAGTACTTC
CDR3aa: CSARESGPYEQYF
abundance: few
d_gene: .
v_gene: TRBV20-1
j_gene: TRBJ2-7
len: 13

CDR3nt: TGTGCCGCTCGAGGACTAGCGGGGGGTCCGGCCTACAATGAGCAGTTCTTC
CDR3aa: CAARGLAGGPAYNEQFF
abundance: .
d_gene: .
v_gene: TRBV21-1
j_gene: TRBJ2-1
len: 17

CDR3nt: TGTGCCAGCAGCTTCGGAGGGCCACACACAGATACGCAGTATTTT
CDR3aa: CASSFGGPHTDTQYF
abundance: few
d_gene: .
v_gene: TRBV5-6
j_gene: TRBJ2-3
len: 15

CDR3nt: TGCGCCAGCAGCCAAGCGTGGGCCCTTACGGTCACCGGGGAGCTGTTTTTT
CDR3aa: CASSQAWALTVTGELFF
abundance: many
d_gene: .
v_gene: TRBV4-1
j_gene: TRBJ2-2
len: 17

CDR3nt: TGTGCCAGCAGCTTGATCGGGGGCTTACAAGAGACCCAGTACTTC
CDR3aa: CASSLIGGLQETQYF
abundance: many
d_gene: .
v_gene: TRBV5-4
j_gene: TRBJ2-5
len: 15

CDR3nt: TGCGCCAGCAGCTTGGAACTAGGGGCTTACAATGAGCAGTTCTTC
CDR3aa: CASSLELGAYNEQFF
abundance: many
d_gene: .
v_gene: TRBV5-1
j_gene: TRBJ2-1
len: 15

CDR3nt: TGTGCCAGCAGCATCCGACTAGCGGGAGAAGCCACAGATACGCAGTATTTT
CDR3aa: CASSIRLAGEATDTQYF
abundance: many
d_gene: TRBD2
v_gene: TRBV7-2
j_gene: TRBJ2-3
len: 17

CDR3nt: TGTGCCAGCAGCGCGGGAAACTCCTACGAGCAGTACTTC
CDR3aa: CASSAGNSYEQYF
abundance: many
d_gene: .
v_gene: TRBV7-2
j_gene: TRBJ2-7
len: 13

CDR3nt: TGCGCCAGCAGCTTGACACTAGCGGGAGTAATTGAGCAGTTCTTC
CDR3aa: CASSLTLAGVIEQFF
abundance: many
d_gene: TRBD2
v_gene: TRBV5-1
j_gene: TRBJ2-1
len: 15

CDR3nt: TGTGCCAGCAGCCCAAAACCCGGGACTAGCGGGGGGTCCTACAATGAGCAGTTCTTC
CDR3aa: CASSPKPGTSGGSYNEQFF
abundance: few
d_gene: TRBD2
v_gene: TRBV11-1
j_gene: TRBJ2-1
len: 19

CDR3nt: TGTGCCAGCAGTTACCGCCGTCTTGGGGAGACCCAGTACTTC
CDR3aa: CASSYRRLGETQYF
abundance: few
d_gene: .
v_gene: TRBV6-2/TRBV6-3
j_gene: TRBJ2-5
len: 14

CDR3nt: TGCGCCAGCAGCTTAAGGACAGGGGAATTTAATTCACCCCTCCACTTT
CDR3aa: CASSLRTGEFNSPLHF
abundance: many
d_gene: TRBD1
v_gene: TRBV5-1
j_gene: TRBJ1-6
len: 16

CDR3nt: TGTGCCAGCAGCCAAGAGGGGACACAGAACACCGGGGAGCTGTTTTTT
CDR3aa: CASSQEGTQNTGELFF
abundance: .
d_gene: .
v_gene: TRBV4-2
j_gene: TRBJ2-2
len: 16

CDR3nt: TGTGCCAGCAGCCTCAACGGGGGGCCCAGGGGAGAGACCCAGTACTTC
CDR3aa: CASSLNGGPRGETQYF
abundance: many
d_gene: .
v_gene: TRBV5-6
j_gene: TRBJ2-5
len: 16

CDR3nt: TGTGCCAGCAGTTCGCTGCGTAGCGCGCAAACCTACAATGAGCAGTTCTTC
CDR3aa: CASSSLRSAQTYNEQFF
abundance: many
d_gene: .
v_gene: TRBV12-3/TRBV12-4
j_gene: TRBJ2-1
len: 17

CDR3nt: TGTGCCAGCAGCTTAGCCGGTGACAATGAGCAGTTCTTC
CDR3aa: CASSLAGDNEQFF
abundance: many
d_gene: .
v_gene: TRBV5-1
j_gene: TRBJ2-1
len: 13

CDR3nt: TGTGCCAGCAGCCAAGATCTGAGGGGTTCACCCCTCCACTTT
CDR3aa: CASSQDLRGSPLHF
abundance: many
d_gene: .
v_gene: TRBV4-2
j_gene: TRBJ1-6
len: 14

CDR3nt: TGCGCCAGCAGCCAAGGGGGCAAGGACGATACGCAGTATTTT
CDR3aa: CASSQGGKDDTQYF
abundance: few
d_gene: .
v_gene: TRBV4-3
j_gene: TRBJ2-3
len: 14

CDR3nt: TGTGCCAGGAGCCCCGCGCACGGGACTAGCGCTTCAGATACGCAGTATTTT
CDR3aa: CARSPAHGTSASDTQYF
abundance: .
d_gene: TRBD2
v_gene: TRBV5-7
j_gene: TRBJ2-3
len: 17

CDR3nt: TGTGCCAGCAGTTTATTGGCCCCTCAAGCTTTCTTT
CDR3aa: CASSLLAPQAFF
abundance: many
d_gene: .
v_gene: TRBV12-3/TRBV12-4
j_gene: TRBJ1-1
len: 12

CDR3nt: TGTGCCAGCAGCCCACGTCAGAGTCAGGGTGAACAGGGCTACACCTTC
CDR3aa: CASSPRQSQGEQGYTF
abundance: many
d_gene: .
v_gene: TRBV7-2
j_gene: TRBJ1-2
len: 16

CDR3nt: TGCGCCAGCAGCTTGGGAACAAAGTACAATGAGCAGTTCTTC
CDR3aa: CASSLGTKYNEQFF
abundance: many
d_gene: .
v_gene: TRBV5-1
j_gene: TRBJ2-1
len: 14

CDR3nt: TGTGCCAGCAGTGACGGGACAACGACTAACTATGGCTACACCTTC
CDR3aa: CASSDGTTTNYGYTF
abundance: many
d_gene: .
v_gene: TRBV6-2/TRBV6-3
j_gene: TRBJ1-2
len: 15

CDR3nt: TGCAGTGCTATCCGGGACGGCTACGAGCAGTACTTC
CDR3aa: CSAIRDGYEQYF
abundance: many
d_gene: .
v_gene: TRBV20-1
j_gene: TRBJ2-7
len: 12

CDR3nt: TGTGCCAGCAGTTACCTGGGACTAGCCCAAGAGACCCAGTACTTC
CDR3aa: CASSYLGLAQETQYF
abundance: few
d_gene: TRBD2
v_gene: TRBV6-2/TRBV6-3
j_gene: TRBJ2-5
len: 15

CDR3nt: TGTGCCAGCAGCTTGACCAAAGAGACCCAGTACTTC
CDR3aa: CASSLTKETQYF
abundance: many
d_gene: .
v_gene: TRBV12-3/TRBV12-4
j_gene: TRBJ2-5
len: 12

CDR3nt: TGTGCCAGCAGCTTATCCGGGGAATCCTACAATGAGCAGTTCTTC
CDR3aa: CASSLSGESYNEQFF
abundance: many
d_gene: .
v_gene: TRBV7-2
j_gene: TRBJ2-1
len: 15

CDR3nt: TGTGCCAGCAGTTTATACTCCGGAAACTCCTACGAGCAGTACTTC
CDR3aa: CASSLYSGNSYEQYF
abundance: many
d_gene: .
v_gene: TRBV27
j_gene: TRBJ2-7
len: 15

CDR3nt: TGTGCCAGCTCTCAATTATCCGGGACGGCGAGTACCTACGAGCAGTACTTC
CDR3aa: CASSQLSGTASTYEQYF
abundance: .
d_gene: .
v_gene: TRBV18
j_gene: TRBJ2-7
len: 17

CDR3nt: TGTGCCAGCAGCTTGGCGGTGGCAGCCGATGAGCAGTTCTTC
CDR3aa: CASSLAVAADEQFF
abundance: few
d_gene: .
v_gene: TRBV5-8
j_gene: TRBJ2-1
len: 14

CDR3nt: TGTGCCAGCAGCGTAGACAGAAATACGCAGTATTTT
CDR3aa: CASSVDRNTQYF
abundance: many
d_gene: .
v_gene: TRBV7-2
j_gene: TRBJ2-3
len: 12